This passage covers 29 T cell receptor beta chains from one sample sequenced in a study of T cells after somatic rescue of genetic block (dated by TCRdb to 2019 to 2021). The library came from the immunoSEQ multiplex PCR assay. The table comes from immuneACCESS by way of TCRdb, which keeps in-frame sequences with V and J called. Part of the clones is missing from these tables; in studies checked, under half for an unresolved V gene and the rest for unknown reasons. The sample table shows roughly 55,000 clones, and approximately 96% are seen once. The ten largest account for approximately 0.073% of the sample. Sequenced sample: peripheral blood mononuclear cells (PBMCs). These receptors all come from a child younger than two.

The chain employs TRBV7-6 and TRBJ2-1; D ambiguous. The germline gives CDR1 SGHVS, CDR2 FNYEAQ. The CDR3 runs 15 residues. V lost 3 bases and J 4 bases, leaving 13 bases between the germline ends. CDR3 DNA sequence: TGTGCCAGCAGCTTTTCAAGAGCGCGGTACAATGAGCAGTTCTTC. Translating gives CASSFSRARYNEQFF.

This chain links TRBV7-3 with TRBJ2-2, with 11 nucleotides matching TRBD1. The CDR3 has 16 amino acids. V lost 1 base, J lost 4 bases, and 2 bases stayed unmatched. Germline loops: CDR1 SGHTA, CDR2 FQGTGA. The CDR3 region is CASSLIGQGATGELFF. The CDR3 bases are TGTGCCAGCAGCTTAATAGGACAGGGGGCCACCGGGGAGCTGTTTTTT. Filled out from reference TRBV7-3 and TRBJ2-2, the complete variable domain reads GAGVSQTPSNKVTEKGKYVELRCDPISGHTALYWYRQSLGQGPEFLIYFQGTGAADDSGLPNDRFFAVRPEGSVSTLKIQRTERGDSAVYLCASSLIGQGATGELFFGEGSRLTVL.

J is TRBJ2-1 and V is TRBV10-1, with TRBD1 matching over 10 bases. Per germline, CDR1 WNHNN and CDR2 SYGVQD (reference sequence). The CDR3 extends over 14 amino acids. The J segment lost 7 bases and the V segment lost 0 bases, leaving 0 bases of the junction unmatched. The CDR3 region has the DNA TGCGCCAGCAGTGAGTCGGGACAGGGGAATGAGCAGTTCTTC. Its translation is CASSESGQGNEQFF.

The V and J genes are TRBV11-3 and TRBJ1-2; D might be TRBD1 (5 bases). V was trimmed by 5 bases and J by 8 bases, leaving 21 bases between them. Germline CDR1 SGHNT, CDR2 YENEEA. This CDR3 has 15 amino acids. The CDR3 protein is CASSDTRAPGDGYTF. In DNA, the CDR3 is TGTGCCAGCAGCGATACCCGGGCCCCCGGGGACGGCTACACCTTC. The full variable domain, rest sourced from reference TRBV11-3 and TRBJ1-2, is EAGVVQSPRYKIIEKKQPVAFWCNPISGHNTLYWYLQNLGQGPELLIRYENEEAVDDSQLPKDRFSAERLKGVDSTLKIQPAELGDSAVYLCASSDTRAPGDGYTFGSGTRLTVV.

On this clone: The sample carries other DNA sequences with the same CDR3. V and J are TRBV9 and TRBJ2-7; the match to TRBD1 covers 9 bases. The V and J ends lost 0 bases and 2 bases, in that order; junction bases with no gene match: 0. The CDR3 extends over 14 amino acids. From germline, CDR1 is SGDLS and CDR2 YYNGEE. Here the CDR3 DNA reads TGTGCCAGCAGCGTAGGACAGGGGGCCTACGAGCAGTACTTC. Amino acid sequence: CASSVGQGAYEQYF.

The J gene is TRBJ1-3, the V gene TRBV5-1; possible D gene TRBD1, 5 bases. The CDR3 is made up of 14 amino acids. Germline V gene lookup returns CDR1 SGHRS and CDR2 YFSETQ. The V end was cut by 0 bases, the J end by 1 base, with 5 bases between. The CDR3 spells CASSLGQSGNTIYF. The CDR3 DNA follows: TGCGCCAGCAGCTTGGGACAGTCTGGAAACACCATATATTTT.

A note on this clone: The sample holds other DNA sequences that translate to the same CDR3. This chain uses TRBV10-3 with TRBJ1-1; possibly TRBD1 for D (6 bases). Germline CDR1 reads ENHRY; CDR2 reads SYGVKD. The CDR3 is made up of 13 amino acids. V was clipped by 0 bases and J by 4 bases, with 6 bases between them. CDR3 protein: CAISESGGTEAFF. CDR3 sequence (DNA): TGTGCCATCAGTGAGTCAGGGGGCACTGAAGCTTTCTTT.

The chain employs TRBV5-4 and TRBJ2-1, with TRBD1 matching 10 bases. The junction had 5 bases not matched to a gene; V was cut back by 3 bases and J by 5 bases. The CDR3 loop spans 15 amino acids. The germline gives CDR1 SGHNT, CDR2 YYREEE (reference sequence). CDR3 DNA: TGTGCCAGCAGCTCGGACAGGGGGAGGCACAATGAGCAGTTCTTC. Protein: CASSSDRGRHNEQFF.

This chain uses TRBV4-1 with TRBJ1-4; D gene unclear. The V and J ends lost 6 bases and 8 bases respectively, with 16 bases between them. The CDR3 length is 14 residues. Germline V CDR1 and CDR2: MGHRA, YSYEKL. The CDR3 reads CASSGPDRKEKLFF. CDR3 sequence (DNA): TGCGCCAGCAGTGGGCCGGATCGTAAGGAAAAACTGTTTTTT.

The CDR3 DNA sequence: TGTGCCAGCAGCTTACGACAGGGCACTGAAGCTTTCTTT. This gives the protein CASSLRQGTEAFF. The chain is built from TRBV7-9 and TRBJ1-1; 7 nucleotides line up with TRBD1. The CDR3 covers 13 residues. The trim removed 2 bases at V and 4 bases at J, leaving 1 base unmatched. Germline V gene data show CDR1 as SEHNR and CDR2 as FQNEAQ (reference sequence).

V usage is TRBV28 and J usage is TRBJ2-1; 10 nucleotides agree with TRBD1. The CDR3 spans 15 residues. CDR1 and CDR2 from the germline V gene are MDHEN and SYDVKM. V lost 6 bases to trimming and J lost 5 bases; unmatched junction nucleotides: 7. CDR3 DNA sequence: TGTGCCAGCAGGCTCGGGACAGGGGCACACAATGAGCAGTTCTTC. The encoded protein is CASRLGTGAHNEQFF.

V gene TRBV25-1 combines with J gene TRBJ2-7; D unresolved. With 1 base removed from V and 3 bases from J, the gap between germline ends came to 1 base. Germline values: CDR1 MGHDK, CDR2 SYGVNS. The length of the CDR3 is 11 residues. The CDR3 spells CASSEFYEQYF. The CDR3 region has the DNA TGTGCCAGCAGTGAATTCTACGAGCAGTACTTC.

This rearrangement joins TRBV30 to TRBJ1-4, with 9 positions matching TRBD1. This CDR3 contains 13 residues. J was trimmed by 5 bases and V by 4 bases; bases with no gene match: 2. The V gene's germline CDR1 is GTSNPN and CDR2 SVGIG (reference sequence). This CDR3 reads CAWKGTGNEKLFF. The CDR3 nucleotides are TGTGCCTGGAAAGGGACAGGGAATGAAAAACTGTTTTTT.

The gene calls are TRBV28 and TRBJ2-4; TRBD1 is a possible D gene (6 bases). The V end lost 2 bases, the J end lost 3 bases, and 11 bases lay between the germline ends. Germline V gene data show CDR1 as MDHEN and CDR2 as SYDVKM. The CDR3 totals 15 residues. This CDR3 reads CASSLAGVSKNIQYF. For the CDR3, the DNA is TGTGCCAGCAGTTTAGCAGGGGTGAGCAAAAACATTCAGTACTTC.

The gene calls are TRBV4-1 and TRBJ2-1; D gene ambiguous. Germline values: CDR1 MGHRA, CDR2 YSYEKL. V dropped 2 bases and J dropped 9 bases, with 23 bases sitting between them. This CDR3 comprises 17 residues. CDR3 in DNA: TGCGCCAGCAGCCAATCAAAGCCCTGGCGTCTTCCGGGTGAGCAGTTCTTC. Protein sequence: CASSQSKPWRLPGEQFF.

The chain uses TRBV7-3 and TRBJ2-3; possibly TRBD1 or TRBD2 for D (5 bases each). Germline V CDR1 and CDR2: SGHTA, FQGTGA. The CDR3 extends over 13 amino acids. Trimming shortened V by 2 bases and J by 5 bases, and 8 bases separated the two germline ends. The chain's CDR3 is CASSLEGQDTQYF. As DNA, the CDR3 is TGTGCCAGCAGCTTAGAGGGGCAAGATACGCAGTATTTT.

This chain connects TRBV4-3 to TRBJ2-7; 7 positions match TRBD1. The V gene's germline CDR1 is LGHNA and CDR2 YSLEER. The junction had 7 bases not matched to a gene; V was cut back by 4 bases and J by 4 bases. The length of the CDR3 is 14 residues. The DNA for the CDR3 is TGCGCCAGCAGCCCGTCGACAGGGTTGTACGAGCAGTACTTC. This codes for CASSPSTGLYEQYF.

The chain employs TRBV27 and TRBJ2-1, with a weak D call TRBD2 (6 bases). The CDR3 sequence is 14 residues long. The V end was cut by 4 bases, the J end by 6 bases, with 13 bases between. The germline CDR1 and CDR2 sequences are MNHEY and SMNVEV (reference sequence). The CDR3 sequence: CASSSRLVGNEQFF. CDR3 DNA: TGTGCCAGCAGTTCAAGACTAGTGGGCAATGAGCAGTTCTTC.

This chain connects TRBV9 to TRBJ2-5, with 9 nucleotides matching TRBD2. In germline, CDR1 is SGDLS, CDR2 YYNGEE. This CDR3 is built from 14 residues. The V gene end was trimmed by 4 bases and the J gene end by 5 bases; junction bases not matched to a gene: 6. CDR3 nucleotides: TGTGCCAGCAGCCTCACCCTAGCGGGGGAGACCCAGTACTTC. It encodes CASSLTLAGETQYF.

This chain connects TRBV13 to TRBJ2-5; 7 bases line up with TRBD1. The J call is doubtful: the DNA matches TRBJ2-7 better. CDR3 length equals 12 residues. Germline V gene lookup returns CDR1 PRHDT and CDR2 FYEKMQ (reference sequence). CDR3 amino acids: CASSSRGYEQYF. CDR3 nucleotide sequence: TGTGCCAGCAGCTCCAGGGGGTACGAGCAGTACTTC.

V gene TRBV19 combines with J gene TRBJ1-2; D call uncertain. The CDR3 sequence is 13 residues long. The V gene lost 2 bases and the J gene lost 4 bases, with 8 bases spanning the gap. Germline V gene data show CDR1 as LNHDA and CDR2 as SQIVND (reference sequence). The CDR3 spells CASSIRRPYGYTF. Here the CDR3 DNA reads TGTGCCAGTAGTATACGGAGACCCTATGGCTACACCTTC.

The V call is TRBV5-3, the J call TRBJ2-7; 10 bases agree with TRBD2. TRBV5-3 is classed as an ORF, of uncertain function. The CDR3 contains 16 residues. V was clipped by 0 bases and J by 4 bases; unmatched bases: 7. The CDR3 region has the DNA TGTGCCAGAAGCTTGGTCCCTGGGACTAGCGATTACGAGCAGTACTTC. It translates to CARSLVPGTSDYEQYF.

As to this clone: Other DNA sequences within the sample encode an identical CDR3. The chain links TRBV2 to TRBJ1-6, with 10 bases fitting TRBD1. The CDR3 totals 15 residues. Per the germline V gene, CDR1 is SNHLY and CDR2 is FYNNEI. J lost 7 bases, V lost 4 bases, and 4 bases had no gene match. For the CDR3, the DNA is TGTGCCAGCAGTGGACAGGGGGCGTTAAATTCACCCCTCCACTTT. It yields the protein CASSGQGALNSPLHF.

V gene TRBV5-5 combines with J gene TRBJ1-2; 7 bases map to TRBD1. There are 13 residues in the CDR3. The germline V gene encodes CDR1 SGHKS and CDR2 YYEKEE (reference sequence). With V trimmed by 4 bases and J by 0 bases, 0 bases remained unmatched. The CDR3 here is CASSGTANYGYTF. The CDR3 DNA reads as TGTGCCAGCAGCGGGACAGCTAACTATGGCTACACCTTC.

The chain employs TRBV6-5 and TRBJ2-1, with a possible D match to TRBD2 (5 bases). The CDR3 sequence is 13 residues long. CDR1 MNHEY and CDR2 SVGAGI come from the germline V gene. V dropped 4 bases and J dropped 7 bases, with 11 bases sitting between them. CDR3 DNA: TGTGCCAGCAGTTGGACTGGGGAGAATGAGCAGTTCTTC. Its translation: CASSWTGENEQFF.

The V gene is TRBV7-2, the J gene TRBJ1-4; a possible D gene is TRBD1 (5 bases). Trimming stripped 2 bases from V and 7 bases from J, with 5 bases between. From germline, CDR1 is SGHTA and CDR2 FQGNSA. The CDR3 runs 12 residues. The CDR3, as DNA: TGTGCCAGCAGCTTACAGGGTGAAAAACTGTTTTTT. It translates to CASSLQGEKLFF.

This chain links TRBV6-5 with TRBJ2-1; D is unresolved. Germline lookup yields CDR1 MNHEY and CDR2 SVGAGI. The germline V and J ends were trimmed by 2 bases and 0 bases, with 8 bases remaining between them. CDR3 length: 15 amino acids. The CDR3 region is CASSYGRLSYNEQFF. The CDR3 DNA follows: TGTGCCAGCAGTTACGGGCGGCTCTCCTACAATGAGCAGTTCTTC.

The chain combines TRBV19 with TRBJ2-7, with 12 bases aligning to TRBD2. Germline trimming cut 5 bases from V and 5 bases from J; bases unmatched to any gene: 7. Germline CDR1 LNHDA, CDR2 SQIVND (reference sequence). The CDR3 consists of 15 residues. This chain's CDR3 is CASSAGLAGPHEQYF. The CDR3, as DNA: TGTGCCAGTAGTGCCGGACTAGCGGGGCCCCACGAGCAGTACTTC.

The chain has TRBV10-3 and TRBJ1-5; 12 bases line up with TRBD1. The germline CDR1 and CDR2 sequences are ENHRY and SYGVKD. With V trimmed by 10 bases and J by 2 bases, 3 bases remained unmatched. The CDR3 covers 14 residues. The CDR3 reads CATGTGGGNQPQHF. The CDR3 nucleotides read TGTGCCACAGGGACAGGGGGCGGCAATCAGCCCCAGCATTTT.